One sample yielded the 22 T cell receptor beta chains listed below, sequenced in a study of cytomegalovirus exposure and HLA in healthy donors. In the PCR, 60 Vbeta and 13 Jbeta primers were used. Profiled with immunoSEQ multiplex PCR; TCRdb holds only in-frame clones, not every one. The sample contains under 200,000 clones, roughly 13% of which appear only once. The sequencing input was PBMCs. The receptors derive from a man aged 45-60 years in good health and CMV-seropositive.

This clone was counted only a few times. The chain combines TRBV4-3 with TRBJ2-3, with 10 bases lining up with TRBD1. Germline CDR1 reads LGHNA; CDR2 reads YSLEER. This CDR3 has 16 residues. The V gene end was trimmed by 4 bases and the J gene end by 5 bases; junction bases not matched to a gene: 9. The CDR3 region is CASSPRSGQGLDTQYF. CDR3 DNA sequence: TGCGCCAGCAGCCCCAGGTCGGGACAGGGGTTAGATACGCAGTATTTT.

In this sample, this clone turned up a few times. This chain uses TRBV5-6 with TRBJ2-7; TRBD2 matches 9 bases. Looked up from germline, CDR1 is SGHDT and CDR2 is YYEEEE. Unmatched junction bases numbered 13, after V lost 4 bases and J lost 5 bases. This CDR3 comprises 16 residues. CDR3 DNA sequence: TGTGCCAGCAGCCAAGGGCTAGCGGGGCCTAGGGACGAGCAGTACTTC. Encoded protein: CASSQGLAGPRDEQYF.

The chain is built from TRBV4-3 and TRBJ2-1; 10 bases are shared with TRBD2. V lost 0 bases and J lost 4; bases outside the gene matches: 3. Germline-derived CDR1 and CDR2 are LGHNA and YSLEER. The CDR3 covers 16 residues. DNA of the CDR3: TGCGCCAGCAGCCAAGAAGCTAGCGGGGGTTACAATGAGCAGTTCTTC. This translates into CASSQEASGGYNEQFF.

This chain connects TRBV27 to TRBJ2-2; perhaps TRBD2 as D (5 bases). The CDR3 consists of 13 residues. V was cut by 6 bases and J by 4 bases, with 9 bases left in between. Germline V gives CDR1 MNHEY, CDR2 SMNVEV (reference sequence). The CDR3 coding sequence is TGTGCCAGCAGACTCGGGATCACCGGGGAGCTGTTTTTT. Translated, it gives CASRLGITGELFF.

This chain joins TRBV11-3 and TRBJ2-7; D gene ambiguous. The CDR3 is 13 amino acids. Deletions cut 2 bases from V and 4 bases from J, with 9 bases between. The germline V gene has CDR1 SGHNT and CDR2 YENEEA. DNA for the CDR3: TGTGCCAGCAGCTTACACACGTGGTACGAGCAGTACTTC. Its protein is CASSLHTWYEQYF. The entire variable domain, with the rest obtained from reference TRBV11-3 and TRBJ2-7, is as follows: EAGVVQSPRYKIIEKKQPVAFWCNPISGHNTLYWYLQNLGQGPELLIRYENEEAVDDSQLPKDRFSAERLKGVDSTLKIQPAELGDSAVYLCASSLHTWYEQYFGPGTRLTVT.

This clone was detected a few times. The DNA of the CDR3 is TGTGCCTGGAGTGTGTGGGGGGGCGCGAACACTGAAGCTTTCTTT. It codes for CAWSVWGGANTEAFF. This chain uses TRBV30 with TRBJ1-1; D might be TRBD1 (6 bases). The CDR3 is 15 residues long. V lost 0 bases, J lost 1 base, and 12 bases lay in between. Germline V CDR1 and CDR2: GTSNPN, SVGIG (reference sequence).

This clone was counted a few times. The chain uses TRBV27 and TRBJ2-7, with 9 nucleotides matching TRBD1. V lost 2 bases to trimming and J lost 4 bases; unmatched junction nucleotides: 12. The CDR3 spans 17 residues. CDR1 and CDR2 from the germline V gene are MNHEY and SMNVEV (reference sequence). CDR3 DNA: TGTGCCAGCAGTTTAGGCGGTGGGACAGGGTTTAGGTACGAGCAGTACTTC. Its protein product is CASSLGGGTGFRYEQYF.

The chain recombines TRBV27 with TRBJ2-5, with a weak D call TRBD1 (7 bases). From germline, CDR1 is MNHEY and CDR2 SMNVEV (reference sequence). The CDR3 covers 16 residues. V was pared by 3 bases and J by 4 bases, with 18 bases between. The DNA of the CDR3 is TGTGCCAGCAGTTTCCAACCAGGGGGGATTCGAGAGACCCAGTACTTC. As protein: CASSFQPGGIRETQYF.

The chain is built from TRBV7-2 and TRBJ1-2; possible D gene TRBD1, 5 bases. V gave up 5 bases and J gave up 4 bases, with 11 bases separating them. The CDR3 has 13 amino acids. Germline CDR1 reads SGHTA; CDR2 reads FQGNSA. The CDR3 sequence is CASSPDQGYGYTF. In DNA form, the CDR3 reads TGTGCCAGCAGCCCCGACCAGGGCTATGGCTACACCTTC.

This clone has more than one count but fewer than ten. The genes are TRBV7-9 and TRBJ1-4; TRBD1 might be the D (5 bases). The V end was cut by 8 bases, the J end by 6 bases, with 7 bases between. In germline, CDR1 is SEHNR, CDR2 FQNEAQ (reference sequence). The CDR3 length is 11 residues. CDR3 bases: TGTGCCAGCGGGGGGGATGAAAAACTGTTTTTT. This sequence encodes CASGGDEKLFF. Full variable domain (remainder filled in from reference TRBV7-9 and TRBJ1-4): DTGVSQNPRHKITKRGQNVTFRCDPISEHNRLYWYRQTLGQGPEFLTYFQNEAQLEKSRLLSDRFSAERPKGSFSTLEIQRTEQGDSAMYLCASGGDEKLFFGSGTQLSVL.

The CDR3 protein is CASSTTGGVYGYTF. CDR3 nucleotides: TGTGCCAGCAGCACTACAGGGGGAGTCTATGGCTACACCTTC. V gene TRBV7-8 combines with J gene TRBJ1-2; 8 bases align to TRBD1. Germline CDR1 SGHVS, CDR2 FQNEAQ. V lost 5 bases and J lost 4; bases outside the gene matches: 6. This CDR3 contains 14 residues.

The rearrangement uses TRBV29-1 and TRBJ1-2, with TRBD1 matching 7 bases. CDR1 SQVTM and CDR2 ANQGSEA come from the germline V gene. This CDR3 comprises 13 residues. V lost 3 bases, J lost 8 bases, and 9 bases stayed unmatched. CDR3 sequence: CSVDLEGARGYTF. CDR3 coding DNA: TGCAGCGTTGACCTTGAGGGGGCTAGGGGCTACACCTTC. Full variable domain (outside the CDR3, taken from reference TRBV29-1 and TRBJ1-2): SAVISQKPSRDICQRGTSLTIQCQVDSQVTMMFWYRQQPGQSLTLIATANQGSEATYESGFVIDKFPISRPNLTFSTLTVSNMSPEDSSIYLCSVDLEGARGYTFGSGTRLTVV.

In its sample, this clone was seen a few times. The junction differs from germline at one of its ends, possibly a read error. The V and J genes are TRBV10-1 and TRBJ2-1; the D gene is possibly TRBD2 (5 bases). This CDR3 has 13 amino acids. Germline CDR1 WNHNN, CDR2 SYGVQD (reference sequence). This CDR3 reads CASSREQYNEQLF. CDR3 coding DNA: TGCGCCAGCAGTAGGGAGCAATACAATGAGCAGCTCTTC.

The chain has TRBV2 and TRBJ1-6; D perhaps matches TRBD1 (6 bases). The V end lost 9 bases, the J end lost 9 bases, and 12 bases lay between the germline ends. This CDR3 contains 12 residues. CDR1 SNHLY and CDR2 FYNNEI come from the germline V gene. CDR3 loop: CASNREGSPLHF. CDR3 DNA: TGTGCCAGTAACAGGGAAGGTTCACCCCTCCACTTT. Looking up the rest from reference TRBV2 and TRBJ1-6 gives the full variable domain: EPEVTQTPSHQVTQMGQEVILRCVPISNHLYFYWYRQILGQKVEFLVSFYNNEISEKSEIFDDQFSVERPDGSNFTLKIRSTKLEDSAMYFCASNREGSPLHFGNGTRLTVT.

The V gene is TRBV28, the J gene TRBJ1-5, with 7 bases fitting TRBD1. Trimming cost V 5 bases and J 7 bases; bases outside gene matches: 2. Germline V gene data show CDR1 as MDHEN and CDR2 as SYDVKM. The CDR3 has 12 amino acids. The CDR3 nucleotides read TGTGCCAGCAGTACAGGGGCCCAGCCCCAGCATTTT. Protein sequence: CASSTGAQPQHF. The full variable domain, completed using reference TRBV28 and TRBJ1-5, is DVKVTQSSRYLVKRTGEKVFLECVQDMDHENMFWYRQDPGLGLRLIYFSYDVKMKEKGDIPEGYSVSREKKERFSLILESASTNQTSMYLCASSTGAQPQHFGDGTRLSIL.

The table lists this clone with a few counts. The CDR3 here is CATSRPTDRNTEAFF. CDR3 DNA sequence: TGTGCCACCAGCAGACCGACAGACAGGAACACTGAAGCTTTCTTT. The rearrangement uses TRBV15 and TRBJ1-1; D is perhaps TRBD1 (5 bases). The V and J ends lost 2 bases and 1 base respectively, with 11 bases between them. The V gene's germline CDR1 is LNHNV and CDR2 YYDKDF (reference sequence). The CDR3 is made up of 15 amino acids. The full variable domain, in which reference TRBV15 and TRBJ1-1 provide the parts outside the CDR3, is DAMVIQNPRYQVTQFGKPVTLSCSQTLNHNVMYWYQQKSSQAPKLLFHYYDKDFNNEADTPDNFQSRRPNTSFCFLDIRSPGLGDTAMYLCATSRPTDRNTEAFFGQGTRLTVV.

The chain recombines TRBV28 with TRBJ1-2, with unresolved D. The CDR3 is made up of 14 amino acids. The germline CDR1 and CDR2 sequences are MDHEN and SYDVKM. Trimming pared 2 bases from V and 4 bases from J, leaving 11 bases between. CDR3 nucleotides: TGTGCCAGCAGTTTACCCCCGACACCCTATGGCTACACCTTC. This encodes CASSLPPTPYGYTF.

This clone occurred a few times. This chain uses TRBV10-3 with TRBJ1-6; D gene uncertain. Per the germline V gene, CDR1 is ENHRY and CDR2 is SYGVKD. CDR3 length: 14 amino acids. The V and J ends lost 3 bases and 1 base respectively, with 4 bases between them. The CDR3 nucleotides read TGTGCCATCAGTGACAGTTCCTATAATTCACCCCTCCACTTT. Translated, it gives CAISDSSYNSPLHF.

This clone was counted between two and nine times. The chain couples TRBV6-1 to TRBJ1-1; D may be TRBD1 (5 bases). Trimming removed 2 bases at V and 0 bases at J, with 13 bases between. The length of the CDR3 is 16 residues. Germline V gives CDR1 MNHNS, CDR2 SASEGT. CDR3 sequence: CASSEHRTILNTEAFF. Written as DNA, the CDR3 is TGTGCCAGCAGTGAACACAGGACAATTTTGAACACTGAAGCTTTCTTT.

This clone was seen a handful of times. This chain connects TRBV6-1 to TRBJ2-7; D gene uncertain. Deletions cut 2 bases from V and 1 base from J, with 12 bases between. Germline CDR1 MNHNS, CDR2 SASEGT. This CDR3 spans 15 amino acids. The CDR3 sequence: CASSEIQIWSYEQYV. The DNA of the CDR3 is TGTGCCAGCAGTGAAATACAGATTTGGTCCTACGAGCAGTACGTC.

The gene calls are TRBV30 and TRBJ2-6, with 7 bases aligning to TRBD1. The junction had 7 bases not matched to a gene; V was cut back by 5 bases and J by 0 bases. Germline CDR1 GTSNPN, CDR2 SVGIG (reference sequence). The CDR3 totals 16 residues. The CDR3 sequence: CAWAGTVNSGANVLTF. In DNA form, the CDR3 reads TGTGCCTGGGCCGGGACAGTTAACTCTGGGGCCAACGTCCTGACTTTC.

This clone turned up a few times. The CDR3 DNA reads TGTGCCAGCAGTTTATATGGGCAGTACACAGATACGCAGTATTTT. It yields the protein CASSLYGQYTDTQYF. V and J are TRBV27 and TRBJ2-3; D gene ambiguous. Germline V gives CDR1 MNHEY, CDR2 SMNVEV (reference sequence). Between the trimmed V and J ends, which lost 1 base and 2 bases, there was a span of 10 bases. The CDR3 consists of 15 residues.